These 18 T cell receptor beta chains originate from one sample sequenced in a study of cytomegalovirus exposure and HLA in healthy donors. PCR was performed using 60 Vbeta and 13 Jbeta primers. Sequencing used immunoSEQ multiplex PCR; TCRdb keeps in-frame clones, though not all of them. The sample has 100,000 to 150,000 clones, more than 9% seen once; the top ten hold roughly 4.2%. Sequences were obtained from PBMCs. The receptors stem from a woman between 18 and 29 years old in good health and CMV-seropositive.

This sequence joins TRBV7-8 and TRBJ1-1, with TRBD1 matching 7 bases. V shed 5 bases and J 1 base; nucleotides not matched to a gene: 4. This CDR3 region has 14 residues. From germline, CDR1 is SGHVS and CDR2 FQNEAQ. CDR3 loop: CASSERTGNTEAFF. CDR3 DNA sequence: TGTGCCAGCAGCGAGAGGACAGGGAACACTGAAGCTTTCTTT. Based on the CDR3 plus reference TRBV7-8 and TRBJ1-1, the full variable domain is GAGVSQSPRYKVAKRGQDVALRCDPISGHVSLFWYQQALGQGPEFLTYFQNEAQLDKSGLPSDRFFAERPEGSVSTLKIQRTQQEDSAVYLCASSERTGNTEAFFGQGTRLTVV.

This chain connects TRBV28 to TRBJ2-3, with D perhaps TRBD2 (6 bases). There are 14 residues in the CDR3. V was trimmed by 3 bases and J by 7 bases, leaving 14 bases between them. From germline, CDR1 is MDHEN and CDR2 SYDVKM. The CDR3 nucleotides read TGTGCCAGCAGTTTTCCGGGACTCGTTCATACGCAGTATTTT. Its protein product is CASSFPGLVHTQYF.

In this sample, this clone turned up a few times. CDR3 sequence (DNA): TGTGCCTGGAGTGTAGACCCTGGGACTACAAACATTCAGTACTTC. Translating gives CAWSVDPGTTNIQYF. The V and J genes are TRBV30 and TRBJ2-4; 7 nucleotides align to TRBD2. This CDR3 contains 15 residues. Germline trimming cut 0 bases from V and 6 bases from J; bases unmatched to any gene: 8. The V gene's germline CDR1 is GTSNPN and CDR2 SVGIG (reference sequence).

The chain links TRBV11-3 to TRBJ1-2; 8 nucleotides align to TRBD1. CDR3 length: 15 amino acids. CDR1 SGHNT and CDR2 YENEEA come from the germline V gene. The V segment lost 5 bases and the J segment 4 bases; nucleotides outside the gene matches: 9. The CDR3 sequence is CASSPAGGLSYGYTF. The CDR3 DNA reads TGTGCCAGCAGCCCTGCAGGGGGCTTAAGCTATGGCTACACCTTC. Drawing the rest from reference TRBV11-3 and TRBJ1-2, the complete variable domain is EAGVVQSPRYKIIEKKQPVAFWCNPISGHNTLYWYLQNLGQGPELLIRYENEEAVDDSQLPKDRFSAERLKGVDSTLKIQPAELGDSAVYLCASSPAGGLSYGYTFGSGTRLTVV.

This clone was picked up a small number of times. The rearrangement joins TRBV9 to TRBJ2-2; 8 nucleotides line up with TRBD2. J gave up 2 bases and V 0 bases, and 3 bases lay outside the gene matches. The CDR3 covers 16 residues. CDR1 is SGDLS, CDR2 YYNGEE, per germline. This chain's CDR3 is CASSVEAGGNTGELFF. The CDR3 nucleotides read TGTGCCAGCAGCGTAGAGGCGGGGGGAAACACCGGGGAGCTGTTTTTT.

This clone was counted a few times. J is TRBJ2-5 and V is TRBV13; D is ambiguous. The V gene's germline CDR1 is PRHDT and CDR2 FYEKMQ (reference sequence). This CDR3 comprises 13 residues. The V and J ends lost 6 bases and 5 bases respectively, with 13 bases between them. Written as DNA, the CDR3 is TGTGCCAGCAGGACACTTTCCCGGGAGACCCAGTACTTC. As protein: CASRTLSRETQYF.

The chain carries TRBV19 and TRBJ2-2; a possible D gene is TRBD2 (6 bases). Germline CDR1 reads LNHDA; CDR2 reads SQIVND (reference sequence). V gave up 2 bases and J gave up 1 base, with 11 bases separating them. The CDR3 spans 16 residues. CDR3: CASSIMRGMNTGELFF. The CDR3 DNA follows: TGTGCCAGTAGTATAATGCGGGGAATGAACACCGGGGAGCTGTTTTTT.

The gene calls are TRBV7-8 and TRBJ1-5; D is unresolved. This CDR3 spans 16 amino acids. The germline CDR1 and CDR2 sequences are SGHVS and FQNEAQ. The V end lost 1 base, the J end lost 9 bases, and 19 bases lay between the germline ends. CDR3 amino acids: CASSLVVGGDSPPQHF. The CDR3 DNA is TGTGCCAGCAGCTTAGTAGTTGGCGGAGATTCTCCGCCCCAGCATTTT. Full variable domain (missing parts from reference TRBV7-8 and TRBJ1-5): GAGVSQSPRYKVAKRGQDVALRCDPISGHVSLFWYQQALGQGPEFLTYFQNEAQLDKSGLPSDRFFAERPEGSVSTLKIQRTQQEDSAVYLCASSLVVGGDSPPQHFGDGTRLSIL.

This clone was counted a few times. V is TRBV15 and J is TRBJ2-7, with 8 bases matching TRBD1. There are 14 residues in the CDR3. Unmatched junction bases numbered 6, after V lost 5 bases and J lost 3 bases. Germline V lookup: CDR1 LNHNV, CDR2 YYDKDF (reference sequence). DNA of the CDR3: TGTGCCACCAGCCCCGGACAGGGTCTCTACGAGCAGTACTTC. It codes for CATSPGQGLYEQYF.

The V gene is TRBV7-9, the J gene TRBJ1-4, with 10 bases that match TRBD1. The CDR3 has 14 residues. Germline V gene sequence: CDR1 SEHNR, CDR2 FQNEAQ (reference sequence). V shed 5 bases and J 7 bases; nucleotides not matched to a gene: 4. The DNA for the CDR3 is TGTGCCAGCAGCACGGGACAGGGGTTTGAAAAACTGTTTTTT. Translating gives CASSTGQGFEKLFF.

This clone showed up just a few times. This chain uses TRBV27 with TRBJ2-3; 10 bases map to TRBD2. The germline V gene has CDR1 MNHEY and CDR2 SMNVEV (reference sequence). The V and J ends lost 2 bases and 6 bases, in that order; junction bases with no gene match: 11. CDR3 size: 17 residues. The DNA of the CDR3 is TGTGCCAGCAGTTTAGCCTCAGCGGGAGGGGTCACGGATACGCAGTATTTT. It yields the protein CASSLASAGGVTDTQYF.

The chain employs TRBV6-6 and TRBJ2-7; 7 bases are shared with TRBD2. The CDR3 consists of 16 residues. Losses at the gene ends were 6 bases for V and 0 bases for J; bases not matched to a gene: 11. Germline loops: CDR1 MNHNY, CDR2 SVGAGI (reference sequence). This CDR3 is CASRPTGRGSSYEQYF. The CDR3 bases are TGTGCCAGCAGACCCACGGGGAGGGGAAGCTCCTACGAGCAGTACTTC.

This clone was seen a few times. The chain is built from TRBV18 and TRBJ1-5; weak D call: TRBD1 (6 bases). V gave up 4 bases and J gave up 0 bases, with 7 bases separating them. This CDR3 is 14 amino acids long. Germline V gene lookup returns CDR1 KGHSH and CDR2 LQKENI. Here the CDR3 reads CASSRDTSNQPQHF. CDR3 coding DNA: TGTGCCAGCTCACGGGACACTAGCAATCAGCCCCAGCATTTT. The whole variable domain, remainder taken from reference TRBV18 and TRBJ1-5, is NAGVMQNPRHLVRRRGQEARLRCSPMKGHSHVYWYRQLPEEGLKFMVYLQKENIIDESGMPKERFSAEFPKEGPSILRIQQVVRGDSAAYFCASSRDTSNQPQHFGDGTRLSIL.

This chain links TRBV2 with TRBJ2-1; TRBD1 aligns across 7 bases. The CDR3 loop spans 13 amino acids. Germline-derived CDR1 and CDR2 are SNHLY and FYNNEI. V dropped 8 bases and J dropped 5; count of bases not matched to a gene: 6. CDR3 in DNA: TGTGCCAGCCTTAAAGGGGGCCACAATGAGCAGTTCTTC. It codes for CASLKGGHNEQFF.

V gene TRBV7-9 combines with J gene TRBJ1-2; TRBD1 aligns across 8 bases. Trimming at V came to 4 bases and at J to 2 bases, leaving 6 bases not matched to a gene. Germline V gene sequence: CDR1 SEHNR, CDR2 FQNEAQ (reference sequence). This CDR3 contains 15 residues. The CDR3 DNA reads as TGTGCCAGCAGCTCCCAGGGGGCCTCAAACTATGGCTACACCTTC. It codes for CASSSQGASNYGYTF.

The table lists this clone with a few counts. The J gene is TRBJ2-5, the V gene TRBV5-6, with 11 bases that match TRBD2. With V trimmed by 0 bases and J by 5 bases, 6 bases remained unmatched. CDR1 is SGHDT, CDR2 YYEEEE, per germline. CDR3 length: 16 residues. The CDR3 sequence is CASSLGLAGTGETQYF. As DNA, the CDR3 is TGTGCCAGCAGCTTGGGACTAGCGGGGACGGGGGAGACCCAGTACTTC. Variable domain in full (rest from reference TRBV5-6 and TRBJ2-5): DAGVTQSPTHLIKTRGQQVTLRCSPKSGHDTVSWYQQALGQGPQFIFQYYEEEERQRGNFPDRFSGHQFPNYSSELNVNALLLGDSALYLCASSLGLAGTGETQYFGPGTRLLVL.

This chain links TRBV6-1 with TRBJ2-7; no firm D call. V dropped 8 bases and J dropped 4 bases, with 6 bases sitting between them. The CDR3 contains 10 residues. Germline CDR1 and CDR2: MNHNS and SASEGT. CDR3: CASEAYEQYF. CDR3 in DNA: TGTGCCAGCGAAGCGTACGAGCAGTACTTC.

The rearrangement uses TRBV30 and TRBJ1-1; 7 bases are shared with TRBD1. The CDR3 runs to 12 residues. With V trimmed by 5 bases and J by 5 bases, 5 bases remained unmatched. From germline, CDR1 is GTSNPN and CDR2 SVGIG (reference sequence). DNA for the CDR3: TGTGCCTGGGATCAGGGGGGAACTGAAGCTTTCTTT. Translating it yields CAWDQGGTEAFF. The full variable domain, rest sourced from reference TRBV30 and TRBJ1-1, is SQTIHQWPATLVQPVGSPLSLECTVEGTSNPNLYWYRQAAGRGLQLLFYSVGIGQISSEVPQNLSASRPQDRQFILSSKKLLLSDSGFYLCAWDQGGTEAFFGQGTRLTVV.